This paragraph reports one T cell receptor (beta chain). V trimming: 3 bases; J trimming: 2 bases; junction bases outside the gene matches: 3. The CDR3 totals 14 residues. The germline V gene encodes CDR1 SGDLS and CDR2 YYNGEE. Followed over time, Seattle patients had been enrolled while infection was active. This specimen comes from a study of blood T cell repertoires in COVID-19. Background on the study: In each case, the material was cDNA or gDNA derived from T cells, B-cell-depleted T cells, or PBMCs.

In the authors' workflow: Researchers report that nucleated cell counts were estimated from reference gene primer amplification. Produced via immunoSEQ multiplex PCR; TCRdb's table is partial and in-frame only. Clone size and the V and J calls come from that table; the DNA yielded D and trimming. There are 100,000 to 150,000 clones in the sample; around nine tenths occur only once, and roughly 2.1% lies in the top ten. The chain uses TRBV9 and TRBJ2-3; 7 bases agree with TRBD1. The receptor was isolated from a man aged 45-65 years with COVID-19, enrolled during active disease. Sequencing input: peripheral blood. This CDR3 reads CASSGGTATDTQYF. The CDR3 nucleotides are TGTGCCAGCAGCGGAGGGACAGCCACAGATACGCAGTATTTT.